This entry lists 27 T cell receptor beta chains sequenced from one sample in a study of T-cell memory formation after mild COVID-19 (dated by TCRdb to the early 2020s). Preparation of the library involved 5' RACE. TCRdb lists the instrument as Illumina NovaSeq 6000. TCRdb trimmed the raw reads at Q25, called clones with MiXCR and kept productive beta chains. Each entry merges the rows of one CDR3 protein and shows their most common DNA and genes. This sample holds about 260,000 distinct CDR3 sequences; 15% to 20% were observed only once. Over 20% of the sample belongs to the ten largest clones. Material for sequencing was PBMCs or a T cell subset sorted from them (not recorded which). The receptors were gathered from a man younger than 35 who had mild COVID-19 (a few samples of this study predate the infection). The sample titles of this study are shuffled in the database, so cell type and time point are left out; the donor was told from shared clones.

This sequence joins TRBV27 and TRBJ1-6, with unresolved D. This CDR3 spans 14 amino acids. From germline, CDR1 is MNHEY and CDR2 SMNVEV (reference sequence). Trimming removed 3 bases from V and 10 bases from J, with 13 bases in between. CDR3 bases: TGTGCCAGCAGTTTTGGCGGGGTTCACTCACCCCTCCACTTT. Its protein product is CASSFGGVHSPLHF.

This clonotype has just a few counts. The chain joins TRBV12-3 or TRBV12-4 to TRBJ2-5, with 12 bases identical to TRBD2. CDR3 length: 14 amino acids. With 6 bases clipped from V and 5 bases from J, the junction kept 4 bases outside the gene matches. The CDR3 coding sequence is TGTGCCAGCAGAGCTAGCGGGGGGGGTGAGACCCAGTACTTC. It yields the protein CASRASGGGETQYF.

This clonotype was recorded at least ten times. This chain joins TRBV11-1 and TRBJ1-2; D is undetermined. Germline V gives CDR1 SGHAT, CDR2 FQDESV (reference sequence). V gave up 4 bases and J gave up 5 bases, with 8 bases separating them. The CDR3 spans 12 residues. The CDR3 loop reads CASSSYEYGYTF. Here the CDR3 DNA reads TGTGCCAGCAGCTCCTACGAATATGGCTACACCTTC.

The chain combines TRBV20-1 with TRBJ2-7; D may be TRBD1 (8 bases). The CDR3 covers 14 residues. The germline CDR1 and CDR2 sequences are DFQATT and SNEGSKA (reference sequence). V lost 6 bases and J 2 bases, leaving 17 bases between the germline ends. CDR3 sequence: CSARRTGTTYEQYF. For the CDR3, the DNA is TGCAGTGCCAGAAGGACAGGGACTACCTACGAGCAGTACTTC.

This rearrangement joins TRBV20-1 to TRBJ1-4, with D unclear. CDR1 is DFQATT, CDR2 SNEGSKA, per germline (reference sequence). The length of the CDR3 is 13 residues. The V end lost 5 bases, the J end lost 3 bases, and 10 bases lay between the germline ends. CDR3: CSAGTASNEKLFF. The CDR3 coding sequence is TGCAGTGCTGGTACAGCTTCTAATGAAAAACTGTTTTTT.

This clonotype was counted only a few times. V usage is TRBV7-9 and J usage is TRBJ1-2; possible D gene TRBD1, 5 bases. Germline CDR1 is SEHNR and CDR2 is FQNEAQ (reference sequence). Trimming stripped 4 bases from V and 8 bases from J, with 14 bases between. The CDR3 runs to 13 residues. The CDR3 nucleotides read TGTGCCAGCAGCTGGGTCATGGACAACGGCTACACCTTC. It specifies CASSWVMDNGYTF.

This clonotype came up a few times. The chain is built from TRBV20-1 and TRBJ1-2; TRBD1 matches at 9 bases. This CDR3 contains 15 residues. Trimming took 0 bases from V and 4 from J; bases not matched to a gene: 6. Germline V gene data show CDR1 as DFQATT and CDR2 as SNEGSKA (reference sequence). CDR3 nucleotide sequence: TGCAGTGCTAGAGATATGACAGGGGGTAGCTATGGCTACACCTTC. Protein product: CSARDMTGGSYGYTF.

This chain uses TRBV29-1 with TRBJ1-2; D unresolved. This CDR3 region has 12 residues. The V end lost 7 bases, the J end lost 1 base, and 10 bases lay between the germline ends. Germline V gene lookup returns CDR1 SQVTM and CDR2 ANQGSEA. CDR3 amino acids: CSAEANNYGYTF. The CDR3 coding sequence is TGCAGCGCCGAGGCCAATAACTATGGCTACACCTTC. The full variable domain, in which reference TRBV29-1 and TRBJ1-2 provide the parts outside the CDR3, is SAVISQKPSRDICQRGTSLTIQCQVDSQVTMMFWYRQQPGQSLTLIATANQGSEATYESGFVIDKFPISRPNLTFSTLTVSNMSPEDSSIYLCSAEANNYGYTFGSGTRLTVV.

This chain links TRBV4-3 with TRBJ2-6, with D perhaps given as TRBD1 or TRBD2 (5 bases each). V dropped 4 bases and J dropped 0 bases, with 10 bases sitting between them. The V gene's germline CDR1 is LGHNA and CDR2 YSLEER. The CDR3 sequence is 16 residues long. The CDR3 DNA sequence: TGCGCCAGCAGCCGCCAGAGGGGCTCTGGGGCCAACGTCCTGACTTTC. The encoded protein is CASSRQRGSGANVLTF.

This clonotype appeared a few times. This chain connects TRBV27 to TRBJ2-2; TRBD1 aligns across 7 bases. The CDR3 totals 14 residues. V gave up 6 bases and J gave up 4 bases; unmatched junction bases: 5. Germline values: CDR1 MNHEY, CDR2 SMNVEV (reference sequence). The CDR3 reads CASRIQGSTGELFF. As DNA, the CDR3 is TGTGCCAGCAGGATACAGGGGAGCACCGGGGAGCTGTTTTTT.

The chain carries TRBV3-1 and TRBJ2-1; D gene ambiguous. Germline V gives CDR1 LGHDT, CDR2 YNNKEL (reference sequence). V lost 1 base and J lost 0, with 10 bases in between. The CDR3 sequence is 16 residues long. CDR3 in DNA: TGTGCCAGCAGCCAAGTAAACGTTGGCTCCTACAATGAGCAGTTCTTC. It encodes CASSQVNVGSYNEQFF.

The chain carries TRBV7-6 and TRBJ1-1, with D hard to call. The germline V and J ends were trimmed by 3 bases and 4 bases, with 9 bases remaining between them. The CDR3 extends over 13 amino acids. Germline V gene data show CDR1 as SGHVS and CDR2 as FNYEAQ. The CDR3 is CASSLGFGTEAFF. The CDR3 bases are TGTGCCAGCAGCTTGGGGTTTGGCACTGAAGCTTTCTTT.

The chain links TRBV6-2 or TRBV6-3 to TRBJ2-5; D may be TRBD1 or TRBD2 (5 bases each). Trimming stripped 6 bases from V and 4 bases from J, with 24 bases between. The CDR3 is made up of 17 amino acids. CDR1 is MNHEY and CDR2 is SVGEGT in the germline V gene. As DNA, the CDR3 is TGTGCCAGCAGCCCTTTGGTGGGACCTACGGGTTCAGAGACCCAGTACTTC. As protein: CASSPLVGPTGSETQYF.

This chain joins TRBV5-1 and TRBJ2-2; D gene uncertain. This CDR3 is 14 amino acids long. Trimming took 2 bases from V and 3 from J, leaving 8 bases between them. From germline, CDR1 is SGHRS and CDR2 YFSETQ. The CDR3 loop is CASSFVDYTGELFF. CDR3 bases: TGCGCCAGCAGCTTTGTCGACTACACCGGGGAGCTGTTTTTT.

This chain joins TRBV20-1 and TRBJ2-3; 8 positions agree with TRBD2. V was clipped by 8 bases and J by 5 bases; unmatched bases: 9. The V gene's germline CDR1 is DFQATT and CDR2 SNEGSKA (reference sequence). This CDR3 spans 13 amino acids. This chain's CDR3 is CSSLPGGVDTQYF. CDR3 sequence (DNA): TGCAGTTCTCTCCCGGGGGGGGTAGATACGCAGTATTTT.

This CDR3 is CASSVWLVGDTQYF. The CDR3 DNA is TGTGCCAGCAGTGTCTGGTTGGTGGGAGATACGCAGTATTTT. The chain uses TRBV2 and TRBJ2-3; D remains ambiguous. Trimming left V 4 bases short and J 5 bases short, with 13 bases between. The CDR3 consists of 14 residues. Per germline, CDR1 SNHLY and CDR2 FYNNEI.

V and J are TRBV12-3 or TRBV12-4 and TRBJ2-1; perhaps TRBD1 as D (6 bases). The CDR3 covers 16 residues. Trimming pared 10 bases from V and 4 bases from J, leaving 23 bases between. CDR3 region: CAITSNQGYGYNEQFF. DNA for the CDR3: TGTGCCATCACCTCCAATCAGGGGTACGGATACAATGAGCAGTTCTTC.

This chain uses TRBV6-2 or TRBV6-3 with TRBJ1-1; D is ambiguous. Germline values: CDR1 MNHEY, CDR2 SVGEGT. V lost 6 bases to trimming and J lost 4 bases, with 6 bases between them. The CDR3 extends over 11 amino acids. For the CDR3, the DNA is TGTGCCAGCAGCGCCCGCACTGAAGCTTTCTTT. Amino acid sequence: CASSARTEAFF.

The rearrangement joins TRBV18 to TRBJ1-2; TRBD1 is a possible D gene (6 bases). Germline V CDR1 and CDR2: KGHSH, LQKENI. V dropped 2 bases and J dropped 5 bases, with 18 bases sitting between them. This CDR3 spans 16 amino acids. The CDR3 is CASSPVGTQGGYGYTF. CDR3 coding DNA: TGTGCCAGCTCACCAGTCGGCACACAGGGAGGATATGGCTACACCTTC.

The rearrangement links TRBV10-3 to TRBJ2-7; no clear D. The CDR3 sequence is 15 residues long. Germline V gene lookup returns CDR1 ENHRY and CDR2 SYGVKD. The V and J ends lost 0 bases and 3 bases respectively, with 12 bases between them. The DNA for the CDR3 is TGTGCCATCAGTGAGTCGTTTCAGACTCTCTACGAGCAGTACTTC. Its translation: CAISESFQTLYEQYF.

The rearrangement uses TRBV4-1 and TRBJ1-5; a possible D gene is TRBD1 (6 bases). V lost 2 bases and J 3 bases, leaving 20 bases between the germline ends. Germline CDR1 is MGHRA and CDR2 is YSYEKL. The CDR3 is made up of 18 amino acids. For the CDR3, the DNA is TGCGCCAGCAGCCAACAAAATACTCTAGACAGGTTCAATCAGCCCCAGCATTTT. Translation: CASSQQNTLDRFNQPQHF.

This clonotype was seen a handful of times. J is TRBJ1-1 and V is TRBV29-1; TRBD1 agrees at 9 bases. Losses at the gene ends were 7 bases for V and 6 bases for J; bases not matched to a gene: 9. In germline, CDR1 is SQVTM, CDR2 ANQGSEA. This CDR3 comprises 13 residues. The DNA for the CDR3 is TGCAGCGCCGAAAAACAGGGGGCGTCTGAAGCTTTCTTT. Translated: CSAEKQGASEAFF.

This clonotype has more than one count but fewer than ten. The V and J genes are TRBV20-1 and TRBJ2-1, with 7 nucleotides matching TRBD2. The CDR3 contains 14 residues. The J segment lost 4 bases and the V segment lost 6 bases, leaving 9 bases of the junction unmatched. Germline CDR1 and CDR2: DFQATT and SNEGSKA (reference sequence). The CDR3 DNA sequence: TGCAGTGCCCCTTCTGACGGGGGGTACAATGAGCAGTTCTTC. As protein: CSAPSDGGYNEQFF.

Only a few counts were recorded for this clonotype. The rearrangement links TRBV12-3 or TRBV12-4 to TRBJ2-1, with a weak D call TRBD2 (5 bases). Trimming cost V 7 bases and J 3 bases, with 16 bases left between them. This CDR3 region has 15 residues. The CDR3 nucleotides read TGTGCCAGCACCGTCGACTATTTTGGCTACAATGAGCAGTTCTTC. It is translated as CASTVDYFGYNEQFF.

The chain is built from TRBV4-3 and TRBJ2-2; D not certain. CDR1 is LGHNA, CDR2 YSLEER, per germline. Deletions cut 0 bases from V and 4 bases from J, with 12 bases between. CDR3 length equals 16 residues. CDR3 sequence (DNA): TGCGCCAGCAGCCAAGAGGGTCGGACGGGCACCGGGGAGCTGTTTTTT. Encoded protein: CASSQEGRTGTGELFF.

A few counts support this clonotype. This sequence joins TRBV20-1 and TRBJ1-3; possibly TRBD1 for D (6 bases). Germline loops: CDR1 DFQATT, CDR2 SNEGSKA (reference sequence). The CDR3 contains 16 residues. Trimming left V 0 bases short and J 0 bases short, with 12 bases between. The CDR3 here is CSARDPDRNSGNTIYF. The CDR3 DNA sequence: TGCAGTGCTAGAGATCCTGACAGGAACTCTGGAAACACCATATATTTT.

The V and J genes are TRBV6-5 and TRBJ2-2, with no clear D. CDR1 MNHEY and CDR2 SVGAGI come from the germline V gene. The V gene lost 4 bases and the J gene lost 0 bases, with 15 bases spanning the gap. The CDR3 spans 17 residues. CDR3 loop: CASSFAPEVTNTGELFF. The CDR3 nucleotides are TGTGCCAGCAGTTTCGCCCCTGAGGTGACGAACACCGGGGAGCTGTTTTTT.